The 3 T cell receptor beta chains below were found in one sample sequenced in a study of Ad26.COV2.S vaccination and SARS-CoV-2 variants. TCRdb keeps only in-frame clones here, not all; method: immunoSEQ multiplex PCR. There are about 250,000 clones in the sample; around 88% occur only once, and about 2.8% lies in the top ten. Treatment indicated: some 20 received Ad26.COV2.S at low or high dose, single or two shots; 5 received placebo; per-sample allocation not given. Sampling occurred on day 63 after the first vaccine or placebo injection. The sample consisted of peripheral blood, taken in a trial of Ad26.COV2.S vaccine versus placebo. These TCRs come from a person aged 18-60 years who received the Ad26.COV2.S COVID-19 vaccine or a placebo.

The V call is TRBV15, the J call TRBJ2-7; D may match TRBD1 or TRBD2 (5 bases each). Trimming stripped 0 bases from V and 1 base from J, with 10 bases between. There are 15 residues in the CDR3. Germline CDR1 reads LNHNV; CDR2 reads YYDKDF (reference sequence). CDR3 sequence reads: CATSRERDGSYEQYF. The CDR3 coding sequence is TGTGCCACCAGCAGAGAACGGGACGGTTCCTACGAGCAGTACTTC.

The V gene is TRBV2, the J gene TRBJ1-2; a possible D gene is TRBD1 (6 bases). The ends were cut back, 4 bases at V and 4 bases at J, with 16 bases in the middle. This CDR3 comprises 15 residues. Germline values: CDR1 SNHLY, CDR2 FYNNEI. The CDR3 nucleotides are TGTGCCAGCAGTGGGGGCACAGGGAGGATCTATGGCTACACCTTC. Protein sequence: CASSGGTGRIYGYTF. Based on the CDR3 plus reference TRBV2 and TRBJ1-2, the full variable domain is EPEVTQTPSHQVTQMGQEVILRCVPISNHLYFYWYRQILGQKVEFLVSFYNNEISEKSEIFDDQFSVERPDGSNFTLKIRSTKLEDSAMYFCASSGGTGRIYGYTFGSGTRLTVV.

This chain connects TRBV6-5 to TRBJ1-5; the D is unclear. The CDR3 extends over 15 amino acids. V dropped 6 bases and J dropped 1 base, with 13 bases sitting between them. Germline loops: CDR1 MNHEY, CDR2 SVGAGI. CDR3 DNA: TGTGCCAGCAGGCCTTACCGGATAAGCAATCAGCCCCAGCATTTT. It encodes CASRPYRISNQPQHF.